This entry lists 15 T cell receptor beta chains sequenced from one sample in a study of early T cells in non-severe SARS-CoV-2 infection. TCRdb fed the 5' RACE reads into MiXCR, producing one record per CDR3 protein. This sample has just over 95,000 distinct CDR3 sequences, with approximately 10% found just once. The source was whole blood, collected at baseline. The receptors were sampled from an adult who was a healthcare worker with PCR-confirmed SARS-CoV-2 infection or an uninfected control (not recorded which).

The CDR3 sequence is CSALRDPDSNEQFF. Here the CDR3 DNA reads TGCAGCGCCCTCCGGGACCCAGACTCTAATGAGCAGTTCTTC. The J gene is TRBJ2-1, the V gene TRBV29-1; D is perhaps TRBD1 or TRBD2 (5 bases each). Trimming stripped 7 bases from V and 7 bases from J, with 20 bases between. The CDR3 spans 14 residues. Germline CDR1 and CDR2: SQVTM and ANQGSEA.

Only a few counts were recorded for this clonotype. This chain uses TRBV29-1 with TRBJ2-1, with 10 bases fitting TRBD1. This CDR3 is 14 amino acids long. The germline V gene encodes CDR1 SQVTM and CDR2 ANQGSEA. With V trimmed by 3 bases and J by 8 bases, 7 bases remained unmatched. The CDR3 here is CSVDSGTGDHEQFF. DNA of the CDR3: TGCAGCGTTGACTCCGGGACAGGGGACCATGAGCAGTTCTTC.

This clonotype was seen more than once but under ten times. The chain links TRBV6-6 to TRBJ2-3; 10 bases are shared with TRBD2. Germline V gene lookup returns CDR1 MNHNY and CDR2 SVGAGI (reference sequence). The CDR3 length is 19 residues. Trimming took 2 bases from V and 0 from J; bases not matched to a gene: 11. CDR3 DNA sequence: TGTGCCAGCAGTTACACAAGGTGGGGTAGCGGGGGGAGCACAGATACGCAGTATTTT. Protein: CASSYTRWGSGGSTDTQYF.

CDR3 in amino acids: CASSHLAGGMNTGELFF. The CDR3 nucleotides read TGCGCCAGCAGCCACCTAGCGGGAGGGATGAACACCGGGGAGCTGTTTTTT. This chain connects TRBV4-1 to TRBJ2-2; TRBD2 agrees at 12 bases. V shed 3 bases, J shed 1 base, and the junction held 3 bases outside the gene matches. CDR3 length: 17 residues. CDR1 MGHRA and CDR2 YSYEKL come from the germline V gene.

This clonotype was seen only once. This chain connects TRBV7-3 to TRBJ1-1; the D is unclear. The CDR3 totals 13 residues. Between the trimmed V and J ends, which lost 5 bases and 2 bases, there was a span of 9 bases. Germline-derived CDR1 and CDR2 are SGHTA and FQGTGA. The CDR3 nucleotides read TGTGCCAGCAGCACGACGAAAAACACTGAAGCTTTCTTT. Its translation is CASSTTKNTEAFF.

V usage is TRBV5-5 and J usage is TRBJ2-3; TRBD2 aligns across 7 bases. There are 15 residues in the CDR3. Germline loops: CDR1 SGHKS, CDR2 YYEKEE (reference sequence). With V trimmed by 0 bases and J by 1 base, 2 bases remained unmatched. CDR3: CASSLERGGTDTQYF. DNA for the CDR3: TGTGCCAGCAGCTTGGAGCGGGGAGGCACAGATACGCAGTATTTT.

The V call is TRBV28, the J call TRBJ1-4; D is unresolved. Looked up from germline, CDR1 is MDHEN and CDR2 is SYDVKM. The CDR3 spans 16 residues. Trimming cost V 6 bases and J 3 bases, with 17 bases left between them. CDR3 loop: CASRPVPIRANEKLFF. The CDR3 bases are TGTGCCAGCAGGCCGGTACCAATCAGAGCTAATGAAAAACTGTTTTTT.

This rearrangement joins TRBV6-2 or TRBV6-3 to TRBJ2-6; D might be TRBD2 (5 bases). Between the trimmed V and J ends, which lost 6 bases and 1 base, there was a span of 7 bases. Per germline, CDR1 MNHEY and CDR2 SVGEGT. This CDR3 is 14 amino acids long. The CDR3: CASRGGSGANVLTF. The DNA of the CDR3 is TGTGCCAGCAGGGGCGGGTCTGGGGCCAACGTCCTGACTTTC.

This clonotype was observed at least ten times. The rearrangement uses TRBV7-9 and TRBJ2-3; D may be TRBD1 (6 bases). V lost 3 bases to trimming and J lost 3 bases, with 13 bases between them. CDR3 length: 15 amino acids. Germline assignment: CDR1 SEHNR and CDR2 FQNEAQ (reference sequence). The CDR3 coding sequence is TGTGCCAGCAGCTTTTTGGGGGCGGAGACAGATACGCAGTATTTT. Translation gives CASSFLGAETDTQYF.

V gene TRBV12-3 or TRBV12-4 combines with J gene TRBJ2-2; 10 bases match TRBD2. V shed 6 bases and J 6 bases; nucleotides not matched to a gene: 4. This CDR3 contains 14 residues. CDR3 region: CASRTGLASGELFF. The CDR3 DNA reads as TGTGCCAGCAGAACGGGACTAGCGTCCGGGGAGCTGTTTTTT.

The J gene is TRBJ2-1, the V gene TRBV29-1, with a possible D match to TRBD2 (5 bases). Germline V CDR1 and CDR2: SQVTM, ANQGSEA. The V end lost 4 bases, the J end lost 7 bases, and 11 bases lay between the germline ends. The CDR3 has 12 residues. The CDR3 sequence: CSVVKGENEQFF. CDR3 in DNA: TGCAGCGTTGTTAAGGGAGAGAATGAGCAGTTCTTC.

The chain combines TRBV12-3 or TRBV12-4 with TRBJ2-2, with D possibly TRBD2 on 5 matching bases. V lost 2 bases, J lost 0 bases, and 7 bases lay in between. The CDR3 is 15 amino acids. This chain's CDR3 is CASSLRAANTGELFF. CDR3 bases: TGTGCCAGCAGTTTAAGAGCGGCGAACACCGGGGAGCTGTTTTTT.

The rearrangement uses TRBV3-1 and TRBJ2-1; D unresolved. CDR3 length: 13 residues. Germline V gene sequence: CDR1 LGHDT, CDR2 YNNKEL (reference sequence). V lost 1 base to trimming and J lost 6 bases, with 7 bases between them. Here the CDR3 reads CASSQAGSNEQFF. The CDR3 DNA reads as TGTGCCAGCAGCCAAGCAGGTTCCAATGAGCAGTTCTTC.

This clonotype was observed at least ten times. The genes are TRBV4-3 and TRBJ1-3; D is perhaps TRBD1 (5 bases). Germline loops: CDR1 LGHNA, CDR2 YSLEER. This CDR3 region has 17 residues. Trimming shortened V by 0 bases and J by 0 bases, and 12 bases separated the two germline ends. CDR3 in DNA: TGCGCCAGCAGCCAAGATTGGGGCACCTACTCTGGAAACACCATATATTTT. Translating gives CASSQDWGTYSGNTIYF.

Many counts were recorded for this clonotype. This sequence joins TRBV7-2 and TRBJ2-5; D gene uncertain. The CDR3 runs to 15 residues. Trimming removed 0 bases from V and 4 bases from J, with 12 bases in between. Germline lookup yields CDR1 SGHTA and CDR2 FQGNSA. The CDR3 loop reads CASSLAPLMVETQYF. DNA of the CDR3: TGTGCCAGCAGCTTAGCGCCTCTAATGGTAGAGACCCAGTACTTC.